This entry concerns a single T cell receptor beta chain. The sample originates from a study of technical replicates of blood from a handful of donors. The CDR3 covers 18 residues. Unmatched junction bases numbered 16, after V lost 10 bases and J lost 2 bases. Germline CDR1 MNHEY, CDR2 SMNVEV (reference sequence). Sequencing used immunoSEQ multiplex PCR; TCRdb keeps in-frame clones, though not all of them. Of roughly 100,000 clones listed, approximately 96% are singletons. This clonotype was sampled from a human donor in good health. The V call is TRBV27, the J call TRBJ2-2; TRBD1 aligns across 10 bases. The specimen sequenced was T cells isolated from PBMCs. The CDR3 region is CATKDFAGTGDNTGELFF. The CDR3 DNA sequence: TGTGCCACCAAAGACTTCGCCGGGACAGGGGATAACACCGGGGAGCTGTTTTTT.